One and the same sample provided the 2 T cell receptor beta chains below, sequenced in a study of T cells after yellow fever vaccination. TCRdb re-derived calls from the 5' RACE reads in MiXCR, one entry per CDR3 protein. Counted here are hundreds of thousands of distinct CDR3 sequences, approximately 13% occurring once; the ten biggest clones make up 15%. The specimen comprised PBMCs, sampled on the day of the yellow fever booster vaccination. Receptors were obtained from a man younger than 45 who received the YFV17D yellow fever vaccine.

The chain is built from TRBV18 and TRBJ2-3, with 7 bases matching TRBD1. In germline, CDR1 is KGHSH, CDR2 LQKENI. V was pared by 8 bases and J by 0 bases, with 14 bases of the junction left unmatched. This CDR3 contains 17 residues. The chain's CDR3 is CASTGQRVGPSTDTQYF. As DNA, the CDR3 is TGTGCCAGCACGGGACAGAGAGTGGGCCCTAGCACAGATACGCAGTATTTT. The full variable domain, with the rest looked up from reference TRBV18 and TRBJ2-3, is NAGVMQNPRHLVRRRGQEARLRCSPMKGHSHVYWYRQLPEEGLKFMVYLQKENIIDESGMPKERFSAEFPKEGPSILRIQQVVRGDSAAYFCASTGQRVGPSTDTQYFGPGTRLTVL.

V gene TRBV29-1 combines with J gene TRBJ1-4, with D unresolved. From germline, CDR1 is SQVTM and CDR2 ANQGSEA. Trimming took off 4 bases at V and 4 bases at J, with 13 bases between the two ends. The CDR3 extends over 14 amino acids. The CDR3 nucleotides read TGCAGCGTTGGGGAGCAGACAAGTAATGAAAAACTGTTTTTT. Protein sequence: CSVGEQTSNEKLFF.